A selection of T cell receptor beta chains follows, all from one sample in a study of TIL therapy for anti-PD-1-resistant metastatic lung cancer. Here immunoSEQ multiplex PCR was the method, and the copy in TCRdb shows in-frame clones only, minus some. The sample carries 95,000 or so clones, 50% to 70% recorded once. Sequencing used tumor tissue, obtained at baseline. The origin of the receptors is a person between 25 and 79 years old with non-small cell lung cancer. Each CDR3 is given with its conserved first and last residue. The order of the fields is CDR3 length, V gene, clone size, J gene, D gene, CDR3 protein, CDR3 DNA. D genes are given only for firm matches. Where a row states a size, it is once, few, many or the class of an expanded clone; other rows omit it.

13,TRBV6-5,-,TRBJ1-5,-,CASGTGRNQPQHF,TGTGCCAGCGGGACGGGGCGCAATCAGCCCCAGCATTTT
18,TRBV19,few,TRBJ1-6,TRBD1,CASSNIRQGARNNSPLHF,TGTGCCAGTAGTAACATTCGGCAGGGGGCGAGGAATAATTCACCCCTCCACTTT
14,TRBV7-9,few,TRBJ1-1,-,CASSFIVGGTEAFF,TGTGCCAGCAGCTTTATTGTAGGGGGCACTGAAGCTTTCTTT
14,TRBV30,-,TRBJ1-2,-,CAWSGRRGLSGYTF,TGTGCCTGGAGCGGACGGAGGGGGTTGAGTGGCTACACCTTC
15,TRBV7-9,-,TRBJ2-2,TRBD2,CASKTSGSNTGELFF,TGTGCCAGCAAAACTAGCGGGTCGAACACCGGGGAGCTGTTTTTT
12,TRBV28,few,TRBJ1-6,TRBD1,CASGQGDSPLHF,TGTGCCAGTGGACAGGGGGATTCACCCCTCCACTTT
16,TRBV27,few,TRBJ2-1,TRBD1,CASSLLGQGGYNEQFF,TGTGCCAGCAGTTTACTGGGACAGGGGGGGTACAATGAGCAGTTCTTC
16,TRBV6-5,-,TRBJ2-6,-,CASSYSIISGANVLTF,TGTGCCAGCAGTTACTCGATTATCTCTGGGGCCAACGTCCTGACTTTC
16,TRBV7-6,-,TRBJ1-5,-,CASSLGNGPQNQPQHF,TGTGCCAGCAGCTTAGGGAACGGGCCCCAAAATCAGCCCCAGCATTTT
17,TRBV3-1/TRBV3-2,-,TRBJ2-7,TRBD1,CASSHSPPGTGPYEQYF,TGTGCCAGCAGCCATTCTCCTCCCGGGACAGGGCCCTACGAGCAGTACTTC
17,TRBV6-2/TRBV6-3,-,TRBJ2-3,TRBD1,CASSYARRTGSTDTQYF,TGTGCCAGCAGTTACGCGAGACGGACAGGGAGCACAGATACGCAGTATTTT
14,TRBV5-4,few,TRBJ2-5,-,CASSSSGVRETQYF,TGTGCCAGCAGCTCCTCCGGGGTGAGAGAGACCCAGTACTTC
16,TRBV3-1/TRBV3-2,-,TRBJ2-5,TRBD1,CASRDEGTGGSETQYF,TGTGCCAGCAGAGACGAAGGGACAGGGGGCTCAGAGACCCAGTACTTC
16,TRBV7-8,-,TRBJ2-7,TRBD2,CASSSPGAGGSYEQYF,TGTGCCAGCAGCTCCCCCGGGGCGGGAGGGTCCTACGAGCAGTACTTC
14,TRBV10-1,-,TRBJ2-2,-,CASSPRRGTGELFF,TGCGCCAGCAGTCCCCGGAGGGGGACCGGGGAGCTGTTTTTT
16,TRBV18,once,TRBJ1-4,-,CASSPHPTTTNEKLFF,TGTGCCAGCTCACCTCATCCAACCACAACTAATGAAAAACTGTTTTTT
18,TRBV7-2,-,TRBJ1-4,TRBD1,CASSFAWDRGKTNEKLFF,TGTGCCAGCAGCTTCGCTTGGGACAGGGGAAAAACTAATGAAAAACTGTTTTTT
14,TRBV2,once,TRBJ1-1,TRBD1,CASSEATGGFEAFF,TGTGCCAGCAGTGAAGCTACAGGGGGGTTTGAAGCTTTCTTT
16,TRBV11-2,-,TRBJ2-3,TRBD2,CASSFQPGLAIDTQYF,TGTGCCAGCAGCTTCCAACCGGGACTAGCGATAGATACGCAGTATTTT
13,TRBV15,few,TRBJ2-1,-,CATSRTPSGEQFF,TGTGCCACCAGCAGGACCCCATCGGGTGAGCAGTTCTTC
14,TRBV7-8,-,TRBJ2-1,-,CASNPRTDYNEQFF,TGTGCCAGCAACCCCCGGACAGACTACAATGAGCAGTTCTTC
14,TRBV6-5,-,TRBJ2-7,-,CASSRDTMAYEQYF,TGTGCCAGCAGTCGGGACACCATGGCGTACGAGCAGTACTTC
15,TRBV11-1,once,TRBJ2-5,-,CASSLQGGTQETQYF,TGTGCCAGCAGCTTACAAGGAGGGACACAAGAGACCCAGTACTTC
13,TRBV5-5,-,TRBJ2-3,-,CASSFVGTDTQYF,TGTGCCAGCAGCTTTGTAGGAACAGATACGCAGTATTTT
15,TRBV28,-,TRBJ1-3,-,CASSLRWLGGNTIYF,TGTGCCAGCAGTTTACGGTGGTTGGGCGGAAACACCATATATTTT
15,TRBV3-1/TRBV3-2,-,TRBJ1-1,TRBD1,CASSPRDREFPEAFF,TGTGCCAGCAGCCCCCGGGACAGGGAATTCCCTGAAGCTTTCTTT
17,TRBV5-5,-,TRBJ2-7,TRBD2,CASSHRGASGDTYEQYF,TGTGCCAGCAGCCACCGCGGGGCTAGCGGGGATACCTACGAGCAGTACTTC
13,TRBV30,-,TRBJ1-6,-,CAWGAGPLSPLHF,TGTGCCTGGGGGGCAGGGCCCCTTTCACCCCTCCACTTT
14,TRBV6-2/TRBV6-3,-,TRBJ2-7,TRBD1,CASSPGQEAVEQYF,TGTGCCAGCAGTCCCGGACAGGAAGCAGTAGAGCAGTACTTC
13,TRBV11-2,-,TRBJ1-2,-,CASSLGDNYGYTF,TGTGCCAGCAGCTTGGGTGATAACTATGGCTACACCTTC
16,TRBV18,-,TRBJ2-1,TRBD2,CASSPGGGSSYNEQFF,TGTGCCAGCTCACCAGGCGGGGGTAGCTCCTACAATGAGCAGTTCTTC
12,TRBV28,few,TRBJ2-4,-,CASEAAKNIQYF,TGTGCCAGTGAGGCGGCCAAAAACATTCAGTACTTC
16,TRBV10-3,-,TRBJ2-7,TRBD1,CAISGYEDRVTSEQYF,TGTGCCATCAGTGGTTACGAGGACAGGGTAACTTCCGAGCAGTACTTC
14,TRBV28,-,TRBJ2-7,-,CASRVGGISYEQYF,TGTGCCAGCAGAGTCGGGGGAATCTCCTACGAGCAGTACTTC
14,TRBV5-1,few,TRBJ2-1,-,CASSQGAAYNEQFF,TGCGCCAGCAGCCAAGGCGCCGCGTACAATGAGCAGTTCTTC
15,TRBV7-2,few,TRBJ1-6,-,CASSSRAWENSPLHF,TGTGCCAGCAGCTCCAGGGCCTGGGAAAATTCACCCCTCCACTTT
14,TRBV7-2,-,TRBJ2-3,TRBD1,CASSAGQGADTQYF,TGTGCCAGCAGCGCCGGACAGGGTGCAGATACGCAGTATTTT
16,TRBV18,-,TRBJ2-7,TRBD1,CASSPPSGGLSYEQYF,TGTGCCAGCTCACCACCTTCAGGGGGCCTATCCTACGAGCAGTACTTC
12,TRBV12-3/TRBV12-4,-,TRBJ1-1,-,CASSFRNTEAFF,TGTGCCAGCAGTTTCCGGAACACTGAAGCTTTCTTT
14,TRBV27,-,TRBJ1-2,TRBD1,CASSLNRGVNGYTF,TGTGCCAGCAGTTTAAACAGGGGGGTAAATGGCTACACCTTC
13,TRBV4-3,-,TRBJ1-2,-,CASSQDNNYGYTF,TGCGCCAGCAGCCAAGATAACAACTATGGCTACACCTTC
14,TRBV27,once,TRBJ1-2,-,CASSLTGVGYGYTF,TGTGCCAGCAGTCTGACGGGGGTGGGCTATGGCTACACCTTC
14,TRBV6-5,-,TRBJ2-4,TRBD2,CASSYGGGADIQYF,TGTGCCAGCAGTTATGGCGGGGGGGCCGACATTCAGTACTTC
16,TRBV5-7,-,TRBJ2-7,-,CASSWALYVWSYEQYF,TGTGCCAGCAGCTGGGCCCTTTACGTTTGGAGCTACGAGCAGTACTTC
16,TRBV11-2,-,TRBJ2-7,-,CASSFHNRDLSYEQYF,TGTGCCAGCAGCTTCCACAACCGGGACCTCTCCTACGAGCAGTACTTC
15,TRBV7-2,-,TRBJ2-2,-,CASSLVGSRLGELFF,TGTGCCAGCAGCTTAGTGGGTAGCCGCCTAGGGGAGCTGTTTTTT
15,TRBV13,-,TRBJ2-7,-,CASSSYRQAAGEQYF,TGTGCCAGCAGCTCCTATAGACAGGCCGCCGGCGAGCAGTACTTC
16,TRBV4-3,-,TRBJ2-5,-,CASSQGSDREGETQYF,TGCGCCAGCAGCCAAGGGTCGGACAGAGAAGGGGAGACCCAGTACTTC
15,TRBV5-6,few,TRBJ1-2,-,CASSDSPQSYYGYTF,TGTGCCAGCAGCGATTCCCCGCAGAGCTACTATGGCTACACCTTC
16,TRBV7-9,-,TRBJ2-3,-,CASSPGIQGGTDTQYF,TGTGCCAGCAGCCCGGGGATCCAGGGCGGCACAGATACGCAGTATTTT
13,TRBV30,-,TRBJ1-5,-,CAWSSHAEQPQHF,TGTGCCTGGAGTTCGCACGCGGAACAGCCCCAGCATTTT
17,TRBV9,few,TRBJ2-1,-,CASSTSRERLTYNEQFF,TGTGCCAGCAGCACGAGCAGGGAAAGGCTCACCTACAATGAGCAGTTCTTC
16,TRBV5-4,few,TRBJ2-7,TRBD2,CASSRASGGGTYEQYF,TGTGCCAGCAGCCGTGCTAGCGGGGGGGGAACCTACGAGCAGTACTTC